The next 7 T cell receptor beta chains were all read from a single sample in a study of blood T cell repertoires in COVID-19. TCRdb's copy holds only in-frame clones and misses some; the assay was immunoSEQ multiplex PCR. Seen here are around 64,000 clones, under 90% observed once, and the top ten hold more than 2.5%. Sequencing was performed on peripheral blood. These receptors all stem from a man between 45 and 60 years old with active COVID-19.

The J gene is TRBJ2-2, the V gene TRBV30; tentative D call: TRBD1 (6 bases). The CDR3 consists of 11 residues. Germline CDR1 is GTSNPN and CDR2 is SVGIG (reference sequence). CDR3 nucleotide sequence: TGTGCGAGGGGGAGCACCGGGGAGCTGTTTTTT. Translated: CARGSTGELFF.

V and J are TRBV18 and TRBJ2-5; no reliable D call. Germline CDR1 and CDR2: KGHSH and LQKENI. The CDR3 covers 15 residues. Trimming stripped 3 bases from V and 1 base from J, with 12 bases between. The CDR3 protein is CASSPEAGIQETQYF. CDR3 coding DNA: TGTGCCAGCTCACCGGAAGCAGGCATCCAAGAGACCCAGTACTTC.

This clone was recorded once. The V and J genes are TRBV5-4 and TRBJ2-5, with TRBD1 as a possible D gene (8 bases). Per the germline V gene, CDR1 is SGHNT and CDR2 is YYREEE (reference sequence). The ends were cut back, 0 bases at V and 4 bases at J, with 13 bases in the middle. This CDR3 is 15 amino acids long. The CDR3 DNA sequence: TGTGCCAGCAGCTTGGTACAGGGGGAGGGAGAGACCCAGTACTTC. Protein product: CASSLVQGEGETQYF.

CDR3 in amino acids: CATSALGDRADEQYF. CDR3 DNA sequence: TGTGCCACCAGTGCCCTGGGGGACAGGGCCGACGAGCAGTACTTC. The chain has TRBV24-1 and TRBJ2-7; 9 bases line up with TRBD1. V trimming: 5 bases; J trimming: 5 bases; junction bases outside the gene matches: 9. Germline CDR1 is KGHDR and CDR2 is SFDVKD. This CDR3 is built from 15 residues.

The genes are TRBV24-1 and TRBJ2-1, with 9 bases lining up with TRBD1. The J segment lost 6 bases and the V segment lost 4 bases, leaving 12 bases of the junction unmatched. Germline values: CDR1 KGHDR, CDR2 SFDVKD. The CDR3 sequence is 17 residues long. The CDR3 spells CATSDSAGTGKGNEQFF. The DNA for the CDR3 is TGTGCCACCAGTGACTCTGCCGGGACAGGGAAAGGCAATGAGCAGTTCTTC.

This clone was seen once. This chain links TRBV27 with TRBJ1-5; 8 bases agree with TRBD1. The trim removed 6 bases at V and 4 bases at J, leaving 8 bases unmatched. CDR3 size: 15 residues. Germline assignment: CDR1 MNHEY and CDR2 SMNVEV (reference sequence). The CDR3 DNA follows: TGTGCCAGCAGCTCTACAGGGGGTAGGAATCAGCCCCAGCATTTT. It specifies CASSSTGGRNQPQHF.

This sequence joins TRBV7-9 and TRBJ2-3; D may be TRBD2 (5 bases). Between the trimmed V and J ends, which lost 6 bases and 1 base, there was a span of 11 bases. CDR1 and CDR2 from the germline V gene are SEHNR and FQNEAQ (reference sequence). This CDR3 region has 14 residues. CDR3 residues: CASRRAEGTDTQYF. The CDR3, as DNA: TGTGCCAGCAGGAGAGCGGAGGGCACAGATACGCAGTATTTT.